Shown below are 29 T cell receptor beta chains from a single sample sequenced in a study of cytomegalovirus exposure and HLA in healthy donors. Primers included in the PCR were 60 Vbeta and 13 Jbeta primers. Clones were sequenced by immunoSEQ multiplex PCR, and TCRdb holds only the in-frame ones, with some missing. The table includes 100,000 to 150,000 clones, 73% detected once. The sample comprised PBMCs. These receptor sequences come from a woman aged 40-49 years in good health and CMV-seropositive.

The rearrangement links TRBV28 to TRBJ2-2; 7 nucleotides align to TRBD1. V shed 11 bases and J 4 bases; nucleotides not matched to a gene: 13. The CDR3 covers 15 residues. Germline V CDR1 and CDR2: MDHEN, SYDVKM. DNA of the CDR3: TGTGCCTGCTGGAAGAACAGGGGATCCACCGGGGAGCTGTTTTTT. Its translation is CACWKNRGSTGELFF. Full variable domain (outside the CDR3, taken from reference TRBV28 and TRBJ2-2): DVKVTQSSRYLVKRTGEKVFLECVQDMDHENMFWYRQDPGLGLRLIYFSYDVKMKEKGDIPEGYSVSREKKERFSLILESASTNQTSMYLCACWKNRGSTGELFFGEGSRLTVL.

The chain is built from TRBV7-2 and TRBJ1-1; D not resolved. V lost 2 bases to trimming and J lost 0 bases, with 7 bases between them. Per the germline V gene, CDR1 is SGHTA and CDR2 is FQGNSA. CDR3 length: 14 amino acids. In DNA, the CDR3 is TGTGCCAGCAGCTTATTGGGAGTGAACACTGAAGCTTTCTTT. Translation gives CASSLLGVNTEAFF.

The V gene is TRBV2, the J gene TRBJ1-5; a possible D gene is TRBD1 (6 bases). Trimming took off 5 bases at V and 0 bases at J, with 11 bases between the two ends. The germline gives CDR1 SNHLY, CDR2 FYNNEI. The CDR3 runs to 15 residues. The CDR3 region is CASSKGQNSNQPQHF. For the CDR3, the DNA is TGTGCCAGCAGTAAGGGACAAAATAGCAATCAGCCCCAGCATTTT.

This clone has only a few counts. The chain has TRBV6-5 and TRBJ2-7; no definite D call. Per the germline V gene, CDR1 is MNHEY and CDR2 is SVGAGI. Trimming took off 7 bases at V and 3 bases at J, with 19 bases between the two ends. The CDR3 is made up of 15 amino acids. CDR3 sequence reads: CASNGSKNRNYEQYF. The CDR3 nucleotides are TGTGCCAGCAATGGGTCTAAGAACAGAAACTACGAGCAGTACTTC.

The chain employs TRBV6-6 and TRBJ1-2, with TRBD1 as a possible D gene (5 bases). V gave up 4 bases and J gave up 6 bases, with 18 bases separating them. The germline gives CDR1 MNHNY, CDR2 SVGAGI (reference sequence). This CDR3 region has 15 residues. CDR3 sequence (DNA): TGTGCCAGCAGTTCCGGCGGGACCGGGGATAATGGCTACACCTTC. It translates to CASSSGGTGDNGYTF.

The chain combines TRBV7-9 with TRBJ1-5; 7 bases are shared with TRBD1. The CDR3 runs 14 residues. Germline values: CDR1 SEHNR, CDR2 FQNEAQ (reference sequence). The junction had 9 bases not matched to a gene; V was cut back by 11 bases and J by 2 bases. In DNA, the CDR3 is TGTGCCGGCTGGACAGGACAGGGCAATCAGCCCCAGCATTTT. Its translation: CAGWTGQGNQPQHF.

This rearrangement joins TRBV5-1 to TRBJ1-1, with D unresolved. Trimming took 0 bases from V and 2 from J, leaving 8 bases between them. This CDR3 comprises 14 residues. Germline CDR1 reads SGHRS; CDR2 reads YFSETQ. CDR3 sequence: CASSLERANTEAFF. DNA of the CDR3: TGCGCCAGCAGCTTGGAGAGGGCCAACACTGAAGCTTTCTTT.

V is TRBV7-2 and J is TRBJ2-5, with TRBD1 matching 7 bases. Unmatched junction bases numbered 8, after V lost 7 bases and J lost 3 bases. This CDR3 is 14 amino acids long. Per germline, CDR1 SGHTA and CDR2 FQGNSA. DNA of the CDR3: TGTGCCAGCACCTCCGGGACAGATAAAGAGACCCAGTACTTC. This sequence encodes CASTSGTDKETQYF.

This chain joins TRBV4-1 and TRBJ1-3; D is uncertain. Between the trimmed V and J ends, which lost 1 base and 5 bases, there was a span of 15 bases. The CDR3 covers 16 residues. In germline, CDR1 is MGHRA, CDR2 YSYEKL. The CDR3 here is CASSQGRIGGRNTIYF. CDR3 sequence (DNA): TGCGCCAGCAGCCAAGGCCGAATCGGCGGGAGAAACACCATATATTTT.

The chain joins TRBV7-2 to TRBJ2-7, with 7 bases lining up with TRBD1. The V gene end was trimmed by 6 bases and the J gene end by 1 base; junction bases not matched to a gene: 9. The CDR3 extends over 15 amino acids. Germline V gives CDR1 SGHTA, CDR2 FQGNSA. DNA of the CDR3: TGTGCCAGCAGGAAAGACAGGGTTGGATCCTACGAGCAGTACTTC. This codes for CASRKDRVGSYEQYF.

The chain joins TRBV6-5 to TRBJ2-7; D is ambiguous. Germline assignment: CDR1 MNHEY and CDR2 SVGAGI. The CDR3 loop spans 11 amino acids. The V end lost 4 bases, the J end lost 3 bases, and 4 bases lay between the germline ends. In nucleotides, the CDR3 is TGTGCCAGCAGTTCGGTCTACGAGCAGTACTTC. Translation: CASSSVYEQYF.

Here the CDR3 reads CASSLRLQETQYF. The CDR3 DNA sequence: TGTGCCAGCAGCTTGCGGTTACAAGAGACCCAGTACTTC. The chain is built from TRBV5-6 and TRBJ2-5; D unresolved. The CDR3 is 13 residues long. V shed 1 base and J shed 2 bases, with 6 bases lying between them. The germline V gene has CDR1 SGHDT and CDR2 YYEEEE. The full variable domain, rest sourced from reference TRBV5-6 and TRBJ2-5, is DAGVTQSPTHLIKTRGQQVTLRCSPKSGHDTVSWYQQALGQGPQFIFQYYEEEERQRGNFPDRFSGHQFPNYSSELNVNALLLGDSALYLCASSLRLQETQYFGPGTRLLVL.

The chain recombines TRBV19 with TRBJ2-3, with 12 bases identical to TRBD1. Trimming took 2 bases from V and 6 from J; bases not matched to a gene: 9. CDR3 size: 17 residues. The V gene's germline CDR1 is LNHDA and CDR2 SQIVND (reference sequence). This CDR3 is CASSISGTGGAKDTQYF. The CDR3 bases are TGTGCCAGTAGTATATCCGGGACAGGGGGCGCGAAGGATACGCAGTATTTT.

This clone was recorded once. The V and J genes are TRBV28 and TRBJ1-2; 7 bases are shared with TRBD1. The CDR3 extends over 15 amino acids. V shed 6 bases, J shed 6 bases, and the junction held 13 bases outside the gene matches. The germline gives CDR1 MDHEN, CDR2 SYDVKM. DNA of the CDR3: TGTGCCAGCAGCCTCGAGACAGGGTACGGAAATGGCTACACCTTC. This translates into CASSLETGYGNGYTF.

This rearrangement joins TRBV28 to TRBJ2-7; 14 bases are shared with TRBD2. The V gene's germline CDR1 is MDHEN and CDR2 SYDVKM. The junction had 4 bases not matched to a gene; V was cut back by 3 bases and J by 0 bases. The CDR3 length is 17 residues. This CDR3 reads CASSFGTSGGYSYEQYF. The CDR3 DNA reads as TGTGCCAGCAGTTTTGGGACTAGCGGGGGATACTCCTACGAGCAGTACTTC.

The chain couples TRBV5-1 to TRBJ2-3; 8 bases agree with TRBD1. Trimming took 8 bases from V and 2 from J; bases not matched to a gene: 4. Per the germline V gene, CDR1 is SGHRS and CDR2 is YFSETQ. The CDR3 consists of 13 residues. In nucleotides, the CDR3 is TGCGCCAGTCGGACAGGGCCCACAGATACGCAGTATTTT. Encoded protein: CASRTGPTDTQYF. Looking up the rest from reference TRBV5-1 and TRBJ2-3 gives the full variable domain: KAGVTQTPRYLIKTRGQQVTLSCSPISGHRSVSWYQQTPGQGLQFLFEYFSETQRNKGNFPGRFSGRQFSNSRSEMNVSTLELGDSALYLCASRTGPTDTQYFGPGTRLTVL.

In DNA, the CDR3 is TGTGCCAGTAGGAGGACAGGGGGACAAGTTGAAGCTTTCTTT. Its protein is CASRRTGGQVEAFF. The gene calls are TRBV19 and TRBJ1-1, with 10 bases identical to TRBD1. There are 14 residues in the CDR3. Germline V gene sequence: CDR1 LNHDA, CDR2 SQIVND (reference sequence). V lost 6 bases, J lost 7 bases, and 8 bases stayed unmatched.

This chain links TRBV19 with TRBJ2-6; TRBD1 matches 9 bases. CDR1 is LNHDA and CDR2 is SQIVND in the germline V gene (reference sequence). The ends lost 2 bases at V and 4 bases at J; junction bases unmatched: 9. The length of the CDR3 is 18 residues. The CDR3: CASSILRDRVAGANVLTF. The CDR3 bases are TGTGCCAGTAGTATATTGCGGGACAGGGTGGCCGGGGCCAACGTCCTGACTTTC.

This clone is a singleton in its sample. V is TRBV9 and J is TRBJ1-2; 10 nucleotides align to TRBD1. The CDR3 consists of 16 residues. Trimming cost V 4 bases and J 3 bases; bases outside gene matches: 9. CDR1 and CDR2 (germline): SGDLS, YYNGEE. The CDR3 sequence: CASSSQTGGGYYGYTF. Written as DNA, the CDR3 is TGTGCCAGCAGCTCACAGACAGGGGGCGGCTACTATGGCTACACCTTC.

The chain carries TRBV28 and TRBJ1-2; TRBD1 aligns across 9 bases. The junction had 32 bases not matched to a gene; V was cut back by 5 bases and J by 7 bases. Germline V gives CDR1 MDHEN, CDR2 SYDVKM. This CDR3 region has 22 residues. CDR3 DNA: TGTGCCAGCAGTCATTTCGAGAGCGGTGGGAGAGGGGGGGACAGGGCAGCGGGTGGCTACACCTTC. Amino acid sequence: CASSHFESGGRGGDRAAGGYTF.

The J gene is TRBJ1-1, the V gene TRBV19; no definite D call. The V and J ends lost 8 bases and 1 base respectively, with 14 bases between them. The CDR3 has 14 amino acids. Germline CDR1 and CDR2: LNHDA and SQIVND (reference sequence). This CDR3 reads CASSVGGKNTEAFF. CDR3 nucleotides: TGTGCCAGTTCGGTTGGAGGCAAGAACACTGAAGCTTTCTTT.

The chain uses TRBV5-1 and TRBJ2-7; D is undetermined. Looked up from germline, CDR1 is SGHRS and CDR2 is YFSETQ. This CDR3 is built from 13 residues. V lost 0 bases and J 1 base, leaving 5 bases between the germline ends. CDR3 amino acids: CASSLAPSYEQYF. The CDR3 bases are TGCGCCAGCAGCTTGGCCCCATCCTACGAGCAGTACTTC.

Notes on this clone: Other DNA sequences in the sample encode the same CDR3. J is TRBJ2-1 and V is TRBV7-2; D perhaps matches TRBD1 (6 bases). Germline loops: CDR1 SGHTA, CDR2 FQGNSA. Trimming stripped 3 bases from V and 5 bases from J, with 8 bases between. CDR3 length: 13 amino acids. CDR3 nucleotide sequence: TGTGCCAGCAGCTTCAACAGGGACAATGAGCAGTTCTTC. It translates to CASSFNRDNEQFF. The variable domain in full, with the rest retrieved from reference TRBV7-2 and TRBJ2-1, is GAGVSQSPSNKVTEKGKDVELRCDPISGHTALYWYRQSLGQGLEFLIYFQGNSAPDKSGLPSDRFSAERTGGSVSTLTIQRTQQEDSAVYLCASSFNRDNEQFFGPGTRLTVL.

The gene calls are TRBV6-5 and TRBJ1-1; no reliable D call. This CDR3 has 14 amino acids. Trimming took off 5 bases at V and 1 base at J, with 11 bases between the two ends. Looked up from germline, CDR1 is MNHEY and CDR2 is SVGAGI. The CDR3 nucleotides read TGTGCCAGCAGTAGACAAGCCCAGAACACTGAAGCTTTCTTT. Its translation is CASSRQAQNTEAFF.

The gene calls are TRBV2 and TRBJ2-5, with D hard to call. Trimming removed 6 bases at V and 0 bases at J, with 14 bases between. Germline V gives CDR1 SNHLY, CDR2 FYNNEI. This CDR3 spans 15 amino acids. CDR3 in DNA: TGTGCCAGCAGGGCAGCGCCGTCCAACCAAGAGACCCAGTACTTC. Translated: CASRAAPSNQETQYF.

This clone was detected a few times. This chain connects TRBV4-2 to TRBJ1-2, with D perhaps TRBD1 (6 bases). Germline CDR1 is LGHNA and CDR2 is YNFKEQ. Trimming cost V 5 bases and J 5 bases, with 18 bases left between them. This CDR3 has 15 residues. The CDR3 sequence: CASSYGGGGSYGYTF. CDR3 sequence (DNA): TGTGCCAGCAGCTACGGGGGAGGGGGGAGTTATGGCTACACCTTC.

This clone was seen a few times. The CDR3 sequence is CASSVGQINTEAFF. The CDR3 coding sequence is TGTGCCAGCAGTGTGGGACAGATTAACACTGAAGCTTTCTTT. J is TRBJ1-1 and V is TRBV2; 7 positions match TRBD1. V was clipped by 4 bases and J by 2 bases; unmatched bases: 4. CDR3 length equals 14 residues. CDR1 and CDR2 (germline): SNHLY, FYNNEI.

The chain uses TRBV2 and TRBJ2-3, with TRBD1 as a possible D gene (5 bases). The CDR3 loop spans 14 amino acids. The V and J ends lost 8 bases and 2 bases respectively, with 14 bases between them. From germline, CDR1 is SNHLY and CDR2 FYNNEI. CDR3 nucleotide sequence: TGTGCCAGCGGGGCGGTCCTGCTCACAGATACGCAGTATTTT. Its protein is CASGAVLLTDTQYF.

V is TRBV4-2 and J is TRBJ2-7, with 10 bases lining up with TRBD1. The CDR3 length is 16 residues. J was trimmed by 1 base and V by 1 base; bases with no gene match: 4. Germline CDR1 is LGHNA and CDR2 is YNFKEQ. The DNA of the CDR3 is TGTGCCAGCAGCCAAGTTGGGGACAGGGGATCCTACGAGCAGTACTTC. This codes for CASSQVGDRGSYEQYF.